Listed below are T cell receptor beta chains from one sample, sequenced in a study of blood T cell repertoires in COVID-19. Method: immunoSEQ multiplex PCR; TCRdb's copy keeps in-frame clones and lacks some. The table has 250,000 or so clones, just under 85% seen once. The sequenced sample consisted of peripheral blood. The receptor source for this set is an elderly woman with acute or convalescent COVID-19. Both conserved end residues are part of each CDR3. Fields, in order: J gene, D gene, V gene, clone size, CDR3 DNA, CDR3 protein. D genes are given only for firm matches. Size tells how often a clone was seen (once, few, many) or the class of an expanded clone, and some rows leave it out.

j_gene: TRBJ1-6; d_gene: -; v_gene: TRBV5-1; abundance: -; CDR3nt: TGCGCCAGCAGCTTGGAGGTGACAGGAAATTCACCCCTCCACTTT; CDR3aa: CASSLEVTGNSPLHF
j_gene: TRBJ1-1; d_gene: -; v_gene: TRBV27; abundance: -; CDR3nt: TGTGCCAACCCTCTACTACTCATGAACACTGAAGCTTTCTTT; CDR3aa: CANPLLLMNTEAFF
j_gene: TRBJ2-1; d_gene: TRBD2; v_gene: TRBV20-1; abundance: few; CDR3nt: TGCAGTGCTAGTCCTAGCGGGAGAAGCAATGAGCAGTTCTTC; CDR3aa: CSASPSGRSNEQFF
j_gene: TRBJ2-7; d_gene: -; v_gene: TRBV21-1; abundance: -; CDR3nt: TGTGCCAGCAGCAAAGTGGGGACAGGACAAAACTACGAGCAGTACTTC; CDR3aa: CASSKVGTGQNYEQYF
j_gene: TRBJ1-1; d_gene: -; v_gene: TRBV4-2; abundance: -; CDR3nt: TGTGCCAGCAGACCGAGCCGGTCAATGAACACTGAAGCTTTCTTT; CDR3aa: CASRPSRSMNTEAFF
j_gene: TRBJ2-3; d_gene: -; v_gene: TRBV7-2; abundance: -; CDR3nt: TGTGCCAGCAGCTTATACGGAGATACGCAGTATTTT; CDR3aa: CASSLYGDTQYF
j_gene: TRBJ1-1; d_gene: -; v_gene: TRBV28; abundance: -; CDR3nt: TGTGCCAGCAACCACAGGAACACTGAAGCTTTCTTT; CDR3aa: CASNHRNTEAFF
j_gene: TRBJ1-1; d_gene: -; v_gene: TRBV5-1; abundance: -; CDR3nt: TGCGCCAGCAGCCGTACGACAGAGAACACTGAAGCTTTCTTT; CDR3aa: CASSRTTENTEAFF
j_gene: TRBJ1-5; d_gene: TRBD1; v_gene: TRBV7-2; abundance: -; CDR3nt: TGTGCCAGCAGCCTAGCCGGACAGGCCAATCAGCCCCAGCATTTT; CDR3aa: CASSLAGQANQPQHF
j_gene: TRBJ1-1; d_gene: -; v_gene: TRBV29-1; abundance: -; CDR3nt: TGCAGCGTGCAAGTGTCCCGGGGGAACACTGAAGCTTTCTTT; CDR3aa: CSVQVSRGNTEAFF
j_gene: TRBJ1-5; d_gene: TRBD1; v_gene: TRBV15; abundance: -; CDR3nt: TGTGCCACCAGCAGAGATACGAGGGGACAGGGGAAGCATTTT; CDR3aa: CATSRDTRGQGKHF
j_gene: TRBJ1-1; d_gene: -; v_gene: TRBV28; abundance: -; CDR3nt: TGTGCCAGCACCCACGCCACGGGGGTTTCAGCTTTCTTT; CDR3aa: CASTHATGVSAFF
j_gene: TRBJ2-7; d_gene: TRBD2; v_gene: TRBV18; abundance: -; CDR3nt: TGTGCCAGCTCACCTGCCGGGGGAGCGGGAGGAGGATACGAGCAGTACTTC; CDR3aa: CASSPAGGAGGGYEQYF
j_gene: TRBJ2-6; d_gene: TRBD1; v_gene: TRBV5-1; abundance: -; CDR3nt: TGCGCCTCAGGGACAGGGAGCTCTGGGGCCAACGTCCTGACTTTC; CDR3aa: CASGTGSSGANVLTF
j_gene: TRBJ1-3; d_gene: -; v_gene: TRBV3-1/TRBV3-2; abundance: -; CDR3nt: TGTGCCAGCACCAAAAGGCGGGGAGGTGGAAACACCATATATTTT; CDR3aa: CASTKRRGGGNTIYF
j_gene: TRBJ2-5; d_gene: -; v_gene: TRBV6-2/TRBV6-3; abundance: -; CDR3nt: TGTGCCAGCAGTTATACGGGGGTTCGGCATGAGACCCAGTACTTC; CDR3aa: CASSYTGVRHETQYF
j_gene: TRBJ1-6; d_gene: -; v_gene: TRBV4-2; abundance: -; CDR3nt: TGTGCCAGCAGCCTTTACAGGGATTCCGTTAATTCACCCCTCCACTTT; CDR3aa: CASSLYRDSVNSPLHF
j_gene: TRBJ2-3; d_gene: TRBD2; v_gene: TRBV5-1; abundance: -; CDR3nt: TGCGCCAGCAGCTGGGGGACTAGCGGGGGGCCTAGCACAGATACGCAGTATTTT; CDR3aa: CASSWGTSGGPSTDTQYF
j_gene: TRBJ1-5; d_gene: TRBD1; v_gene: TRBV30; abundance: few; CDR3nt: TGTGCCTGGCGAGCCGGGACAGGGGCCACTTATAGCAATCAGCCCCAGCATTTT; CDR3aa: CAWRAGTGATYSNQPQHF
j_gene: TRBJ1-3; d_gene: -; v_gene: TRBV6-2/TRBV6-3; abundance: -; CDR3nt: TGTGCCAGCAGTTATAGCGTCGGTTCCTCTGGAAACACCATATATTTT; CDR3aa: CASSYSVGSSGNTIYF
j_gene: TRBJ2-7; d_gene: TRBD1; v_gene: TRBV18; abundance: -; CDR3nt: TGTGCCAGCTCAAACAGACAGGGTAGTATCGACGAGCAGTACTTC; CDR3aa: CASSNRQGSIDEQYF
j_gene: TRBJ2-1; d_gene: TRBD2; v_gene: TRBV24-1; abundance: once; CDR3nt: TGTGCCACCAGCTGGACTAGCGGGTCTTCCTACAATGAGCAGTTCTTC; CDR3aa: CATSWTSGSSYNEQFF
j_gene: TRBJ1-6; d_gene: -; v_gene: TRBV6-6; abundance: -; CDR3nt: TGTGCCAGCACCAGGACGGGGAGCTCCTATAATTCACCCCTCCACTTT; CDR3aa: CASTRTGSSYNSPLHF
j_gene: TRBJ1-4; d_gene: TRBD1; v_gene: TRBV10-3; abundance: -; CDR3nt: TGTGCCATAGCCGCAGGGGGCTCTAATGAAAAACTGTTTTTT; CDR3aa: CAIAAGGSNEKLFF
j_gene: TRBJ1-3; d_gene: TRBD1; v_gene: TRBV7-3; abundance: -; CDR3nt: TGTGCCAGCAGCTTAAGCGGGACAGGGGGAAACACCATATATTTT; CDR3aa: CASSLSGTGGNTIYF
j_gene: TRBJ2-3; d_gene: -; v_gene: TRBV24-1; abundance: -; CDR3nt: TGTGCCACCAGTACAGAGTACACAGATACGCAGTATTTT; CDR3aa: CATSTEYTDTQYF
j_gene: TRBJ2-1; d_gene: -; v_gene: TRBV7-3; abundance: -; CDR3nt: TGTGCCAGCAGCTTAACGGGGGCTACTTACAATGAGCAGTTCTTC; CDR3aa: CASSLTGATYNEQFF
j_gene: TRBJ1-2; d_gene: -; v_gene: TRBV28; abundance: -; CDR3nt: TGTGCCAGCAGTGTTGGGAGTCAGAACTATGGCTACACCTTC; CDR3aa: CASSVGSQNYGYTF
j_gene: TRBJ2-5; d_gene: TRBD2; v_gene: TRBV5-6; abundance: -; CDR3nt: TGTGCCAGCAGCTTCGGACTAGCGGGAGAGACCCAGTACTTC; CDR3aa: CASSFGLAGETQYF
j_gene: TRBJ2-3; d_gene: -; v_gene: TRBV7-2; abundance: -; CDR3nt: TGTGCCAGCAGCTTAGAGGGGCCAGATACGCAGTATTTT; CDR3aa: CASSLEGPDTQYF
j_gene: TRBJ2-6; d_gene: TRBD2; v_gene: TRBV19; abundance: -; CDR3nt: TGTGCCAGTAGTCCGGGAGCGGGGTCTGGGCATGGGGCCAACGTCCTGACTTTC; CDR3aa: CASSPGAGSGHGANVLTF
j_gene: TRBJ2-5; d_gene: -; v_gene: TRBV21-1; abundance: -; CDR3nt: TGTGCCAGCAGCAAAGAAGGGACAGGCTCGTACCAAGAGACCCAGTACTTC; CDR3aa: CASSKEGTGSYQETQYF
j_gene: TRBJ1-3; d_gene: -; v_gene: TRBV7-3; abundance: -; CDR3nt: TGTGCCAGCAGCTTAAGCGGTCCTGGAAACACCATATATTTT; CDR3aa: CASSLSGPGNTIYF
j_gene: TRBJ2-7; d_gene: TRBD2; v_gene: TRBV29-1; abundance: few; CDR3nt: TGCAGCGTTGGAGGCCTAGCGGGTTCCTACGAGCAGTACTTC; CDR3aa: CSVGGLAGSYEQYF
j_gene: TRBJ2-5; d_gene: -; v_gene: TRBV7-2; abundance: -; CDR3nt: TGTGCCAGCAGCTTAGGGGACTCCCTCGGGGAGACCCAGTACTTC; CDR3aa: CASSLGDSLGETQYF
j_gene: TRBJ1-2; d_gene: -; v_gene: TRBV18; abundance: -; CDR3nt: TGTGCCAGCTCACCGGGCAGGGGAAGAGGGGACTATGGCTACACCTTC; CDR3aa: CASSPGRGRGDYGYTF
j_gene: TRBJ2-2; d_gene: -; v_gene: TRBV6-5; abundance: -; CDR3nt: TGTGCCAGCAGTTCCACAGGGTCAGGCGGGGAGCTGTTTTTT; CDR3aa: CASSSTGSGGELFF
j_gene: TRBJ1-5; d_gene: -; v_gene: TRBV6-5; abundance: -; CDR3nt: TGTGCCAGCAGCGAGCGAGGGCCTAATCAGCCCCAGCATTTT; CDR3aa: CASSERGPNQPQHF
j_gene: TRBJ1-2; d_gene: -; v_gene: TRBV19; abundance: once; CDR3nt: TGTGCCAGTAGTATCAACACCTATGGCTACACCTTC; CDR3aa: CASSINTYGYTF
j_gene: TRBJ2-5; d_gene: -; v_gene: TRBV18; abundance: -; CDR3nt: TGTGCCAGCTCACCCCAGGGTTGGGAGACCCAGTACTTC; CDR3aa: CASSPQGWETQYF